The rows below give T cell receptor beta chains drawn from one sample of a study of OX40 agonist ivuxolimab in advanced cancers. TCRdb's table, derived via immunoSEQ multiplex PCR, lists solely in-frame clones and lacks some. The sample contains 30,000 to 40,000 clones, less than 80% of which appear only once. The input for sequencing was CD4+ or CD8+ T cells sorted from blood, taken in a trial of the OX40 agonist ivuxolimab. The source is an adult with an advanced solid tumor such as melanoma, head and neck, liver or kidney cancer. Each CDR3 is given with its conserved first and last residue. The D gene is left open where the match is weak. Where a row states a size, it is once, few, many or the class of an expanded clone; other rows omit it.

j_gene: TRBJ1-1
v_gene: TRBV27
d_gene: TRBD1
abundance: NA
CDR3aa: CAITGQGNLNTEAFF
CDR3nt: TGTGCCATCACTGGACAGGGAAACCTGAACACTGAAGCTTTCTTT

j_gene: TRBJ2-1
v_gene: TRBV5-4
d_gene: TRBD1
abundance: NA
CDR3aa: CASSLYRGRNNEQFF
CDR3nt: TGTGCCAGCAGCCTATACAGGGGGCGTAATAATGAGCAGTTCTTC

j_gene: TRBJ1-2
v_gene: TRBV30
d_gene: TRBD1
abundance: NA
CDR3aa: CAWIPGGGYGYTF
CDR3nt: TGTGCCTGGATTCCAGGGGGCGGCTATGGCTACACCTTC

j_gene: TRBJ2-1
v_gene: TRBV30
d_gene: TRBD1
abundance: NA
CDR3aa: CAWTKTGVLYNEQFF
CDR3nt: TGTGCCTGGACCAAGACAGGGGTGCTCTACAATGAGCAGTTCTTC

j_gene: TRBJ1-1
v_gene: TRBV21-1
d_gene: NA
abundance: once
CDR3aa: CASSPPGGANTEAFF
CDR3nt: TGTGCCAGCAGCCCCCCGGGGGGCGCGAACACTGAAGCTTTCTTT

j_gene: TRBJ2-7
v_gene: TRBV19
d_gene: NA
abundance: NA
CDR3aa: CASSIVWGHEQYF
CDR3nt: TGTGCCAGTAGTATAGTATGGGGCCACGAGCAGTACTTC

j_gene: TRBJ1-2
v_gene: TRBV6-5
d_gene: NA
abundance: NA
CDR3aa: CASRRSGVPFYGYTF
CDR3nt: TGTGCCAGCAGGCGTTCGGGGGTCCCTTTCTATGGCTACACCTTC

j_gene: TRBJ2-3
v_gene: TRBV5-4
d_gene: NA
abundance: NA
CDR3aa: CASSLGGSGAGDTQYF
CDR3nt: TGTGCCAGCAGCTTGGGCGGGTCCGGCGCGGGGGATACGCAGTATTTT

j_gene: TRBJ2-5
v_gene: TRBV7-8
d_gene: TRBD2
abundance: NA
CDR3aa: CASSFVAGGLETQYF
CDR3nt: TGTGCCAGCAGCTTTGTAGCGGGGGGTTTGGAGACCCAGTACTTC

j_gene: TRBJ1-1
v_gene: TRBV6-5
d_gene: NA
abundance: NA
CDR3aa: CASSFPGGASRAFF
CDR3nt: TGTGCCAGCAGTTTCCCCGGGGGCGCCTCTCGAGCTTTCTTT

j_gene: TRBJ1-5
v_gene: TRBV28
d_gene: NA
abundance: once
CDR3aa: CASSLWHRDGNQPQHF
CDR3nt: TGTGCCAGCAGTTTATGGCACAGGGACGGCAATCAGCCCCAGCATTTT

j_gene: TRBJ1-2
v_gene: TRBV28
d_gene: TRBD1
abundance: NA
CDR3aa: CASSFGDSFYGYTF
CDR3nt: TGTGCCAGCAGTTTCGGGGACAGCTTCTATGGCTACACCTTC

j_gene: TRBJ1-3
v_gene: TRBV5-6
d_gene: NA
abundance: once
CDR3aa: CASSLFEGYSGNTIYF
CDR3nt: TGTGCCAGCAGCTTGTTCGAAGGGTACTCTGGAAACACCATATATTTT

j_gene: TRBJ2-2
v_gene: TRBV29-1
d_gene: NA
abundance: NA
CDR3aa: CSVVEGATGELFF
CDR3nt: TGCAGCGTTGTGGAGGGGGCCACCGGGGAGCTGTTTTTT

j_gene: TRBJ2-7
v_gene: TRBV28
d_gene: NA
abundance: NA
CDR3aa: CASTLGQPYEQYF
CDR3nt: TGTGCCAGCACCCTAGGACAGCCCTACGAGCAGTACTTC

j_gene: TRBJ1-5
v_gene: TRBV18
d_gene: NA
abundance: NA
CDR3aa: CASSPPEAGTPNNQPQHF
CDR3nt: TGTGCCAGCTCACCACCTGAGGCGGGGACACCGAACAATCAGCCCCAGCATTTT

j_gene: TRBJ1-2
v_gene: TRBV30
d_gene: TRBD1
abundance: once
CDR3aa: CAWTGQGNYGYTF
CDR3nt: TGTGCCTGGACGGGACAGGGGAACTATGGCTACACCTTC

j_gene: TRBJ1-2
v_gene: TRBV25-1
d_gene: TRBD1
abundance: once
CDR3aa: CASNPTGVGYGYTF
CDR3nt: TGTGCCAGCAACCCGACAGGGGTAGGCTATGGCTACACCTTC

j_gene: TRBJ1-6
v_gene: TRBV6-5
d_gene: TRBD1
abundance: NA
CDR3aa: CASSYSGQVDSPLHF
CDR3nt: TGTGCCAGCAGTTACTCAGGACAGGTCGATTCACCCCTCCACTTT

j_gene: TRBJ2-3
v_gene: TRBV11-1
d_gene: TRBD1
abundance: NA
CDR3aa: CASSLWTGIGTDTQYF
CDR3nt: TGTGCCAGCAGCTTATGGACAGGAATTGGCACAGATACGCAGTATTTT

j_gene: TRBJ2-3
v_gene: TRBV10-3
d_gene: NA
abundance: NA
CDR3aa: CAISDPRGMKADTQYF
CDR3nt: TGTGCCATCAGTGACCCAAGGGGGATGAAGGCAGATACGCAGTATTTT

j_gene: TRBJ1-2
v_gene: TRBV10-1
d_gene: NA
abundance: NA
CDR3aa: CASSAGYGYTF
CDR3nt: TGCGCCAGCAGTGCTGGCTATGGCTACACCTTC

j_gene: TRBJ2-7
v_gene: TRBV19
d_gene: TRBD1
abundance: NA
CDR3aa: CASSLGTGVRYEQYF
CDR3nt: TGTGCCAGTAGTCTCGGGACAGGGGTCCGGTACGAGCAGTACTTC

j_gene: TRBJ2-1
v_gene: TRBV11-3
d_gene: NA
abundance: NA
CDR3aa: CASSLDLTEQFF
CDR3nt: TGTGCCAGCAGCTTAGATCTCACTGAGCAGTTCTTC

j_gene: TRBJ1-1
v_gene: TRBV19
d_gene: NA
abundance: NA
CDR3aa: CASSPGSPMNTEAFF
CDR3nt: TGTGCCAGTAGTCCGGGGTCTCCGATGAACACTGAAGCTTTCTTT

j_gene: TRBJ2-5
v_gene: TRBV10-3
d_gene: NA
abundance: NA
CDR3aa: CAISGTLDSQETQYF
CDR3nt: TGTGCCATCAGTGGAACTTTGGACAGCCAAGAGACCCAGTACTTC

j_gene: TRBJ1-1
v_gene: TRBV9
d_gene: NA
abundance: few
CDR3aa: CASSPREGAEAFF
CDR3nt: TGTGCCAGCAGCCCGCGAGAGGGTGCTGAAGCTTTCTTT

j_gene: TRBJ2-3
v_gene: TRBV7-6
d_gene: TRBD2
abundance: NA
CDR3aa: CASSPPGLAGGRLYF
CDR3nt: TGTGCCAGCAGCCCCCCCGGACTAGCGGGGGGACGCCTTTATTTT

j_gene: TRBJ2-7
v_gene: TRBV7-9
d_gene: NA
abundance: few
CDR3aa: CASSPGYAEQYF
CDR3nt: TGTGCCAGCAGCCCCGGCTACGCCGAGCAGTACTTC

j_gene: TRBJ2-5
v_gene: TRBV5-1
d_gene: TRBD2
abundance: NA
CDR3aa: CASSLEASGGLYQETQYF
CDR3nt: TGCGCCAGCAGCTTGGAGGCTAGCGGGGGGTTGTACCAAGAGACCCAGTACTTC

j_gene: TRBJ1-1
v_gene: TRBV6-6
d_gene: NA
abundance: NA
CDR3aa: CATNRVGTEAFF
CDR3nt: TGTGCCACTAACAGGGTGGGCACTGAAGCTTTCTTT

j_gene: TRBJ2-7
v_gene: TRBV6-5
d_gene: TRBD1
abundance: NA
CDR3aa: CASSYSGQGSRGEQYF
CDR3nt: TGTGCCAGCAGTTACTCCGGACAGGGGAGTAGGGGCGAGCAGTACTTC

j_gene: TRBJ2-1
v_gene: TRBV5-4
d_gene: TRBD2
abundance: once
CDR3aa: CASSFGGVDNEQFF
CDR3nt: TGTGCCAGCAGCTTCGGGGGGGTCGACAATGAGCAGTTCTTC

j_gene: TRBJ1-2
v_gene: TRBV19
d_gene: NA
abundance: once
CDR3aa: CASIDGDSYGYTF
CDR3nt: TGTGCCAGCATTGACGGAGACTCCTATGGCTACACCTTC

j_gene: TRBJ1-1
v_gene: TRBV7-8
d_gene: TRBD1
abundance: NA
CDR3aa: CASSTTGGNTEAFF
CDR3nt: TGTGCCAGCAGCACAACAGGGGGCAACACTGAAGCTTTCTTT

j_gene: TRBJ1-4
v_gene: TRBV27
d_gene: NA
abundance: NA
CDR3aa: CASSRVGVGEKLFF
CDR3nt: TGTGCCAGCAGCCGGGTAGGTGTTGGTGAAAAACTGTTTTTT

j_gene: TRBJ1-3
v_gene: TRBV11-2
d_gene: TRBD1
abundance: once
CDR3aa: CASSLRQGTAGNTIYF
CDR3nt: TGTGCCAGCAGCCTACGACAGGGGACAGCGGGAAACACCATATATTTT

j_gene: TRBJ1-3
v_gene: TRBV5-6
d_gene: TRBD1
abundance: NA
CDR3aa: CASMVWTGPGNTIYF
CDR3nt: TGTGCCAGCATGGTCTGGACAGGGCCTGGAAACACCATATATTTT

j_gene: TRBJ2-3
v_gene: TRBV15
d_gene: NA
abundance: NA
CDR3aa: CATSDAPGRADTQYF
CDR3nt: TGTGCCACCAGCGATGCCCCGGGAAGGGCAGATACGCAGTATTTT

j_gene: TRBJ2-7
v_gene: TRBV7-9
d_gene: NA
abundance: medium-sized
CDR3aa: CASSLFTGFREGEQYF
CDR3nt: TGTGCCAGCAGCTTATTTACAGGGTTCAGAGAGGGCGAGCAGTACTTC

j_gene: TRBJ1-4
v_gene: TRBV5-1
d_gene: NA
abundance: NA
CDR3aa: CASSSRQALNEKLFF
CDR3nt: TGCGCCAGCAGTTCCCGACAGGCCCTTAATGAAAAACTGTTTTTT

j_gene: TRBJ1-6
v_gene: TRBV5-1
d_gene: TRBD1
abundance: NA
CDR3aa: CASRLEGGSYNSPLHF
CDR3nt: TGCGCCAGCAGACTAGAAGGGGGCAGCTATAATTCACCCCTCCACTTT

j_gene: TRBJ2-2
v_gene: TRBV18
d_gene: NA
abundance: NA
CDR3aa: CASSPGPTGRGGELFF
CDR3nt: TGTGCCAGCTCACCTGGACCGACAGGGCGGGGCGGGGAGCTGTTTTTT

j_gene: TRBJ1-3
v_gene: TRBV7-8
d_gene: NA
abundance: NA
CDR3aa: CASSSDSPRSGNTIYF
CDR3nt: TGTGCCAGCAGCTCCGACAGCCCACGCTCTGGAAACACCATATATTTT

j_gene: TRBJ2-7
v_gene: TRBV21-1
d_gene: NA
abundance: NA
CDR3aa: CASSSGTGLYEQYF
CDR3nt: TGTGCCAGCAGCTCCGGGACAGGGCTCTACGAGCAGTACTTC

j_gene: TRBJ1-1
v_gene: TRBV30
d_gene: NA
abundance: few
CDR3aa: CAWSYTGEAFF
CDR3nt: TGTGCCTGGAGTTATACGGGGGAAGCTTTCTTT

j_gene: TRBJ1-3
v_gene: TRBV6-5
d_gene: TRBD1
abundance: NA
CDR3aa: CASSNDRGSGNTIYF
CDR3nt: TGTGCCAGCAGTAACGACAGGGGGTCTGGAAACACCATATATTTT

j_gene: TRBJ2-5
v_gene: TRBV5-4
d_gene: NA
abundance: NA
CDR3aa: CASSLREEETQYF
CDR3nt: TGTGCCAGCAGCTTAAGGGAGGAGGAGACCCAGTACTTC

j_gene: TRBJ2-2
v_gene: TRBV29-1
d_gene: NA
abundance: NA
CDR3aa: CSAGGGSENTGELFF
CDR3nt: TGCAGCGCTGGGGGTGGGAGCGAGAACACCGGGGAGCTGTTTTTT

j_gene: TRBJ2-1
v_gene: TRBV7-9
d_gene: TRBD1
abundance: NA
CDR3aa: CASSLVQGIHNEQFF
CDR3nt: TGTGCCAGCAGCTTAGTACAGGGGATCCACAATGAGCAGTTCTTC

j_gene: TRBJ2-7
v_gene: TRBV27
d_gene: TRBD2
abundance: NA
CDR3aa: CASSRPATSGSYEQYF
CDR3nt: TGTGCCAGCAGTCGTCCGGCTACTAGCGGGAGCTACGAGCAGTACTTC

j_gene: TRBJ1-2
v_gene: TRBV7-9
d_gene: TRBD1
abundance: NA
CDR3aa: CASSPWTGAGYGYTF
CDR3nt: TGTGCCAGCAGCCCCTGGACAGGGGCAGGCTATGGCTACACCTTC

j_gene: TRBJ1-3
v_gene: TRBV6-6
d_gene: NA
abundance: NA
CDR3aa: CASSYSQGSGNTIYF
CDR3nt: TGTGCCAGCAGTTACTCTCAGGGCTCTGGAAACACCATATATTTT

j_gene: TRBJ2-1
v_gene: TRBV7-2
d_gene: NA
abundance: NA
CDR3aa: CASSLPRDMGKSSYNEQFF
CDR3nt: TGTGCCAGCAGCTTACCCCGGGATATGGGCAAGAGCTCCTACAATGAGCAGTTCTTC

j_gene: TRBJ2-7
v_gene: TRBV2
d_gene: NA
abundance: NA
CDR3aa: CASNDRINYEQYF
CDR3nt: TGTGCCAGCAACGACAGGATAAACTACGAGCAGTACTTC

j_gene: TRBJ1-2
v_gene: TRBV2
d_gene: TRBD1
abundance: once
CDR3aa: CASEWPGGNYGYTF
CDR3nt: TGTGCCAGCGAATGGCCAGGGGGTAACTATGGCTACACCTTC

j_gene: TRBJ1-2
v_gene: TRBV19
d_gene: NA
abundance: NA
CDR3aa: CASSIEGRGVGYTF
CDR3nt: TGTGCCAGTAGTATAGAGGGGCGGGGAGTTGGCTACACCTTC

j_gene: TRBJ1-2
v_gene: TRBV6-1
d_gene: NA
abundance: NA
CDR3aa: CAIRNYGYTF
CDR3nt: TGTGCCATCCGTAACTATGGCTACACCTTC

j_gene: TRBJ1-3
v_gene: TRBV5-1
d_gene: NA
abundance: NA
CDR3aa: CASSPESLGHSGNTIYF
CDR3nt: TGCGCCAGCAGCCCTGAGAGTCTAGGGCACTCTGGAAACACCATATATTTT